The 24 T cell receptor beta chains below come from one sample, sequenced in a study of T cell repertoires in cytomegalovirus infection. MiXCR was run by TCRdb on the reads, yielding one entry per CDR3 protein. The sample carries roughly 100,000 distinct CDR3 sequences, more than 15% recorded once. The sequencing sample was made of PBMCs. The receptors were gathered from a human donor in good health (CMV status not recorded). Some clones in this sample may be carry-over from other donors' samples.

This clonotype occurred many times. The chain uses TRBV7-2 and TRBJ1-1; the D is unclear. The V and J ends lost 1 base and 11 bases respectively, with 11 bases between them. Germline V gene sequence: CDR1 SGHTA, CDR2 FQGNSA. This CDR3 region has 12 residues. The CDR3 sequence is CASSLVRFAAFF. In nucleotides, the CDR3 is TGTGCCAGCAGCTTAGTACGCTTTGCGGCTTTCTTT.

Details on this clonotype: No conserved phenylalanine or tryptophan ends this CDR3, so it is likely a read error. V usage is TRBV5-4 and J usage is TRBJ2-4; TRBD1 matches at 8 bases. CDR1 SGHNT and CDR2 YYREEE come from the germline V gene (reference sequence). CDR3 length: 13 amino acids. V shed 5 bases, J shed 8 bases, and the junction held 6 bases outside the gene matches. CDR3 bases: TGTGCCAGCAGTCAGGGGGCCTGGGACATTCAGTACCTC. It specifies CASSQGAWDIQYL.

A remark on this clonotype: This sequence may be a read error, since a much larger clone differs from it by one base. The genes are TRBV4-1 and TRBJ2-1; 9 bases align to TRBD2. Germline V gene lookup returns CDR1 MGHRA and CDR2 YSYEKL. After removal of 4 bases from V and 8 bases from J, the junction contained 15 bases not matched to a gene. The CDR3 runs 17 residues. The CDR3, as DNA: TGCGCCAGCAGCCCAGATCAAACTAGCGGGCTACCGTATGAGCAGTTCTTC. The encoded protein is CASSPDQTSGLPYEQFF.

This clonotype was recorded at least ten times. This sequence joins TRBV6-2 or TRBV6-3 and TRBJ1-2, with TRBD1 matching 8 bases. The germline V gene encodes CDR1 MNHEY and CDR2 SVGEGT. V was pared by 0 bases and J by 4 bases, with 7 bases of the junction left unmatched. CDR3 length equals 16 residues. This chain's CDR3 is CASSYSGTGSGYGYTF. The CDR3 bases are TGTGCCAGCAGTTACTCCGGGACAGGATCAGGCTATGGCTACACCTTC.

This sequence joins TRBV20-1 and TRBJ2-3, with 9 nucleotides matching TRBD1. This CDR3 contains 16 residues. Trimming at V came to 5 bases and at J to 2 bases, leaving 11 bases not matched to a gene. Germline V gene sequence: CDR1 DFQATT, CDR2 SNEGSKA (reference sequence). DNA of the CDR3: TGCAGTGCTGAACCAAGGACAGGGGTGACCACAGATACGCAGTATTTT. Translated, it gives CSAEPRTGVTTDTQYF.

Notes on this clonotype: The junction does not match germline at one end; this may be a read error. The rearrangement links TRBV7-9 to TRBJ1-2, with a tentative D call TRBD1 (6 bases). Germline V CDR1 and CDR2: SEHNR, FQNEAQ (reference sequence). CDR3 length equals 12 residues. The CDR3 DNA follows: TGTGCCAGCAGCATTTACCGGGACACTGCTAGCTTC. This gives the protein CASSIYRDTASF.

This clonotype was counted at least ten times. The J gene is TRBJ2-4, the V gene TRBV11-2, with TRBD2 matching over 10 bases. After removal of 0 bases from V and 3 bases from J, the junction contained 5 bases not matched to a gene. CDR3 length: 17 residues. Germline V CDR1 and CDR2: SGHAT, FQNNGV. CDR3 region: CASSLELLAGLKNIQYF. The CDR3 DNA follows: TGTGCCAGCAGCTTAGAATTACTAGCGGGGCTCAAAAACATTCAGTACTTC.

This chain joins TRBV18 and TRBJ2-5, with D perhaps TRBD2 (5 bases). The CDR3 has 12 amino acids. Germline assignment: CDR1 KGHSH and CDR2 LQKENI. V was clipped by 3 bases and J by 5 bases, with 7 bases between them. Here the CDR3 DNA reads TGTGCCAGCTCACCGGAGGACGAGACCCAGTACTTC. Translated, it gives CASSPEDETQYF. Together with reference TRBV18 and TRBJ2-5, the CDR3 gives the full variable domain: NAGVMQNPRHLVRRRGQEARLRCSPMKGHSHVYWYRQLPEEGLKFMVYLQKENIIDESGMPKERFSAEFPKEGPSILRIQQVVRGDSAAYFCASSPEDETQYFGPGTRLLVL.

This rearrangement joins TRBV7-2 to TRBJ2-5; tentative D call: TRBD1 (6 bases). In germline, CDR1 is SGHTA, CDR2 FQGNSA. The V end lost 2 bases, the J end lost 2 bases, and 12 bases lay between the germline ends. The CDR3 runs 15 residues. The CDR3 DNA reads as TGTGCCAGCAGCTTAAGCGCTGGGACACAAGAGACCCAGTACTTC. Translated, it gives CASSLSAGTQETQYF.

This clonotype appeared many times. J is TRBJ1-1 and V is TRBV7-2; TRBD1 aligns across 7 bases. The CDR3 sequence is 14 residues long. V shed 10 bases, J shed 1 base, and the junction held 9 bases outside the gene matches. The V gene's germline CDR1 is SGHTA and CDR2 FQGNSA. CDR3 in amino acids: CATYSQGGNTEAFF. CDR3 DNA sequence: TGTGCCACCTATTCTCAGGGGGGGAACACTGAAGCTTTCTTT.

In this sample, this clonotype turned up a few times. The chain joins TRBV6-4 to TRBJ2-3; 10 bases align to TRBD2. Trimming at V came to 6 bases and at J to 5 bases, leaving 5 bases not matched to a gene. Germline V gene sequence: CDR1 MRHNA, CDR2 SNTAGT. The CDR3 length is 14 residues. The CDR3 is CASSSGGAEDTQYF. Written as DNA, the CDR3 is TGTGCCAGCAGCAGCGGGGGGGCTGAAGATACGCAGTATTTT.

This clonotype was seen a few times. This chain connects TRBV2 to TRBJ1-2; maybe TRBD1 (6 bases). Per the germline V gene, CDR1 is SNHLY and CDR2 is FYNNEI. The CDR3 contains 12 residues. The CDR3 loop is CALGTQYLGYTF. The CDR3 bases are TGTGCTTTAGGGACACAATATCTTGGCTACACCTTC.

This clonotype appeared many times. The chain carries TRBV9 and TRBJ1-1; the match to TRBD1 covers 8 bases. This CDR3 has 18 amino acids. Trimming at V came to 0 bases and at J to 1 base, leaving 11 bases not matched to a gene. CDR1 and CDR2 (germline): SGDLS, YYNGEE. DNA of the CDR3: TGTGCCAGCAGCGTAGGCTATACGACACAGGGGGAGAACACTGAAGCTTTCTTT. Translated: CASSVGYTTQGENTEAFF.

V and J are TRBV12-3 or TRBV12-4 and TRBJ2-5, with D perhaps matching TRBD1 (7 bases). V lost 6 bases, J lost 5 bases, and 16 bases lay in between. The CDR3 spans 14 residues. The CDR3 region has the DNA TGTGCCAGCAGCGTAGGAGGGGGCGCGGAGACCCAGTACTTC. It yields the protein CASSVGGGAETQYF.

There are many counts of this clonotype. The V gene is TRBV7-8, the J gene TRBJ1-2; D possibly corresponds to TRBD1 (5 bases). V gave up 4 bases and J gave up 9 bases, with 15 bases separating them. Germline lookup yields CDR1 SGHVS and CDR2 FQNEAQ. The CDR3 is 13 amino acids. The CDR3 DNA is TGTGCCAGCAGCTCCCGGGACGCCAATAGCTACACCTTC. It encodes CASSSRDANSYTF.

As regards this clonotype: A much larger clone differs from this one at a single base, so this may be a read error. The V gene is TRBV28, the J gene TRBJ2-3; tentative D call: TRBD2 (6 bases). This CDR3 has 16 amino acids. V was cut by 5 bases and J by 4 bases, with 19 bases left in between. The germline gives CDR1 MDHEN, CDR2 SYDVKM. CDR3 DNA sequence: TGTGCCAGCAGTGACGACCTTAGCGGTAGCGCAGATACGCAGTATTTT. This encodes CASSDDLSGSADTQYF.

The chain recombines TRBV20-1 with TRBJ1-1; 7 nucleotides align to TRBD1. The CDR3 runs 13 residues. The germline CDR1 and CDR2 sequences are DFQATT and SNEGSKA (reference sequence). Unmatched junction bases numbered 6, after V lost 7 bases and J lost 1 base. The CDR3 DNA is TGCAGTGTCACCGGGACAGCGAACACTGAAGCTTTCTTT. It yields the protein CSVTGTANTEAFF.

This clonotype was seen repeatedly, ten times or more. The CDR3, as DNA: TGTGCCAGCAGCTCCGGGACAGGGTCGGCTGAAGCTTTCTTT. This codes for CASSSGTGSAEAFF. This chain uses TRBV7-8 with TRBJ1-1; 9 bases fit TRBD1. The J segment lost 6 bases and the V segment lost 4 bases, leaving 6 bases of the junction unmatched. CDR1 is SGHVS, CDR2 FQNEAQ, per germline. CDR3 length: 14 amino acids.

The chain employs TRBV28 and TRBJ1-3, with D hard to call. The CDR3 contains 15 residues. V lost 5 bases, J lost 1 base, and 12 bases lay in between. Germline-derived CDR1 and CDR2 are MDHEN and SYDVKM. CDR3: CASSTDGGSGNTIYF. The CDR3 DNA follows: TGTGCCAGCAGTACTGACGGAGGATCTGGAAACACCATATATTTT.

This clonotype was detected only a few times. The chain is built from TRBV20-1 and TRBJ1-5; 7 bases line up with TRBD1. Germline V CDR1 and CDR2: DFQATT, SNEGSKA (reference sequence). The CDR3 spans 13 residues. The V gene end was trimmed by 6 bases and the J gene end by 5 bases; junction bases not matched to a gene: 7. The CDR3 loop is CSAARGGDQPQHF. For the CDR3, the DNA is TGCAGTGCAGCCAGGGGGGGCGATCAGCCCCAGCATTTT.

This clonotype occurred a few times. V usage is TRBV27 and J usage is TRBJ2-7; D is perhaps TRBD2 (5 bases). This CDR3 comprises 13 residues. V was shortened by 3 bases and J by 6 bases, with 12 bases between the two germline ends. Germline loops: CDR1 MNHEY, CDR2 SMNVEV (reference sequence). Written as DNA, the CDR3 is TGTGCCAGCAGTTTGGCCCGGGGTAGCGAGCAGTACTTC. It is translated as CASSLARGSEQYF.

This clonotype came up many times. The rearrangement uses TRBV7-2 and TRBJ1-2; 9 bases fit TRBD1. V was clipped by 3 bases and J by 3 bases; unmatched bases: 17. This CDR3 is built from 19 residues. Germline V gene data show CDR1 as SGHTA and CDR2 as FQGNSA. The CDR3 here is CASSFGAAGDRGGDYGYTF. Here the CDR3 DNA reads TGTGCCAGCAGCTTCGGGGCGGCAGGCGACAGGGGGGGGGACTATGGCTACACCTTC.

There are a few counts of this clonotype. The J gene is TRBJ2-7, the V gene TRBV28, with 8 bases lining up with TRBD1. The trim removed 2 bases at V and 4 bases at J, leaving 7 bases unmatched. Germline CDR1 is MDHEN and CDR2 is SYDVKM. CDR3 length: 15 amino acids. DNA of the CDR3: TGTGCCAGCAGTTTAAGCCAGGGGGCGCCGTACGAGCAGTACTTC. This gives the protein CASSLSQGAPYEQYF.

There are many counts of this clonotype. This chain joins TRBV7-2 and TRBJ1-2; 8 bases map to TRBD1. CDR3 length equals 15 residues. The trim removed 2 bases at V and 4 bases at J, leaving 6 bases unmatched. Germline V gene lookup returns CDR1 SGHTA and CDR2 FQGNSA. CDR3 nucleotides: TGTGCCAGCAGCTTAACCGGGACAGGTTCCTATGGCTACACCTTC. It translates to CASSLTGTGSYGYTF.